The rows below give T cell receptor beta chains drawn from one sample of a study of T cell responses to AZD1222 COVID-19 vaccine. Generated by immunoSEQ multiplex PCR, the TCRdb table keeps only in-frame clones and is missing some. Found here are roughly 100,000 clones, 89% of them singletons; the top ten hold roughly a sixth. The source material was peripheral blood, sampled on day 0 of AZD1222 vaccination. The receptors were sampled from an adult in good health. The CDR3 runs from the conserved cysteine through the conserved F or W. A D gene is named only where the DNA matches it firmly. Clone sizes are given selectively: once, few, many, or a class where the clone is expanded.

>TRBV18|TRBJ1-1|NA|NA
CASSLPRTENTEAFF
TGTGCCAGCTCTCTACCCCGGACGGAGAACACTGAAGCTTTCTTT
>TRBV9|TRBJ2-1|TRBD2|NA
CASSVTSGAYNEQFF
TGTGCCAGCAGCGTAACTAGCGGGGCCTACAATGAGCAGTTCTTC
>TRBV2|TRBJ1-2|TRBD1|few
CASSPGTGGFIFGYTF
TGTGCCAGCAGCCCGGGGACAGGGGGCTTTATTTTTGGCTACACCTTC
>TRBV21-1|TRBJ2-1|NA|NA
CGLLVPRLGEQFF
TGTGGCTTATTGGTACCGAGATTAGGTGAGCAGTTCTTC
>TRBV3-1/TRBV3-2|TRBJ2-3|NA|NA
CASSQYGSGNTQYF
TGTGCCAGCAGCCAATACGGGTCTGGAAATACGCAGTATTTT
>TRBV6-5|TRBJ2-5|TRBD1|NA
CASNQQGAPQETQYF
TGTGCCAGCAACCAACAGGGGGCGCCCCAAGAGACCCAGTACTTC
>TRBV12-3/TRBV12-4|TRBJ2-3|NA|NA
CASSPGRPDTQYF
TGTGCCAGCAGTCCAGGGAGGCCAGATACGCAGTATTTT
>TRBV3-1/TRBV3-2|TRBJ2-1|TRBD1|NA
CASSRNLPGTGGNEQFF
TGTGCCAGCAGCCGAAACCTACCCGGGACAGGGGGCAATGAGCAGTTCTTC
>TRBV19|TRBJ2-2|NA|NA
CASSQGGAGELFF
TGTGCCAGCTCACAGGGTGGGGCCGGGGAGCTGTTTTTT
>TRBV5-1|TRBJ2-2|NA|NA
CASSLDGWGNTGELFF
TGCGCCAGCAGCTTGGACGGGTGGGGAAACACCGGGGAGCTGTTTTTT
>TRBV5-1|TRBJ1-1|NA|NA
CASSLGRGLEAFF
TGCGCCAGCAGCTTGGGTCGCGGGCTTGAAGCTTTCTTT
>TRBV2|TRBJ1-4|TRBD1|NA
CASSERDRGEKLFF
TGTGCCAGCAGTGAAAGGGACAGGGGTGAAAAACTGTTTTTT
>TRBV12-5|TRBJ2-1|NA|once
CASGLVPGGSYNEQFF
TGTGCTAGTGGTTTGGTACCTGGGGGTTCCTACAATGAGCAGTTCTTC
>TRBV19|TRBJ1-5|NA|NA
CASSIFGAGQPQHF
TGTGCCAGTAGTATCTTCGGGGCTGGTCAGCCCCAGCATTTT
>TRBV6-2/TRBV6-3|TRBJ1-1|TRBD1|NA
CASSYSGRGGSNTEAFF
TGTGCCAGCAGTTACTCCGGCAGGGGGGGATCTAACACTGAAGCTTTCTTT
>TRBV25-1|TRBJ1-4|TRBD1|once
CASSDHGQGRITNEKLFF
TGTGCCAGCAGTGACCATGGACAGGGGCGGATAACTAATGAAAAACTGTTTTTT
>TRBV18|TRBJ2-7|NA|once
CASSPRQGRLYEQYF
TGTGCCAGCTCACCACGCCAGGGAAGACTCTACGAGCAGTACTTC
>TRBV12-3/TRBV12-4|TRBJ1-1|NA|NA
CASNATPGTEAFF
TGTGCCAGCAACGCGACCCCTGGGACTGAAGCTTTCTTT
>TRBV29-1|TRBJ1-2|TRBD1|NA
CSVPTGDRGLYGYTF
TGCAGCGTCCCCACGGGGGACAGGGGGCTCTATGGCTACACCTTC
>TRBV6-5|TRBJ1-5|NA|NA
CASRVTGLGNQPQHF
TGTGCCAGCAGGGTTACAGGGTTGGGCAATCAGCCCCAGCATTTT
>TRBV5-6|TRBJ2-7|NA|NA
CASSLGGPAYEQYF
TGTGCCAGCAGCTTGGGGGGGCCAGCCTACGAGCAGTACTTC
>TRBV19|TRBJ1-4|TRBD1|NA
CASSIPGEGGGEKLFF
TGTGCCAGTAGTATACCCGGGGAAGGGGGCGGTGAAAAACTGTTTTTT